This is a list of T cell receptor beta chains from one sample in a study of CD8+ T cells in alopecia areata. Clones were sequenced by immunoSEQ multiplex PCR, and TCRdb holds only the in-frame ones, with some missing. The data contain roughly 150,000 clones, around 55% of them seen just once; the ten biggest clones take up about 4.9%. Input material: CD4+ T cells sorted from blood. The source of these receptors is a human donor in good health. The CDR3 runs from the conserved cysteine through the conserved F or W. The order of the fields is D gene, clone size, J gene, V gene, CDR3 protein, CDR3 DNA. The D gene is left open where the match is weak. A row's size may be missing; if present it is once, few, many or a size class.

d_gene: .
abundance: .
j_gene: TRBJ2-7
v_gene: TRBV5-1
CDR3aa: CASSLAGTINEQYF
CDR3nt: TGCGCCAGCAGCTTGGCCGGGACAATTAACGAGCAGTACTTC

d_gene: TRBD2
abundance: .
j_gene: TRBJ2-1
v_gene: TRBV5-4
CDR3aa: CASSFGTSGSNEQFF
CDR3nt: TGTGCCAGCAGCTTTGGGACTAGCGGGAGCAATGAGCAGTTCTTC

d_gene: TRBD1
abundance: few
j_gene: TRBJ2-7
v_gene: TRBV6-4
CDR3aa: CASSDPDRGSEQYF
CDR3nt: TGTGCCAGCAGTGACCCGGACAGGGGCTCCGAGCAGTACTTC

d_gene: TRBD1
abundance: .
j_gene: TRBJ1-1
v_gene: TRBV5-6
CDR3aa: CASRIQGGSTSFF
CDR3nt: TGTGCCAGCAGGATACAGGGGGGATCCACATCTTTCTTT

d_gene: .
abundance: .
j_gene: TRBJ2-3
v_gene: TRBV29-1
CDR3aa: CSVDRLITDTQYF
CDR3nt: TGCAGCGTTGATCGGCTAATCACAGATACGCAGTATTTT

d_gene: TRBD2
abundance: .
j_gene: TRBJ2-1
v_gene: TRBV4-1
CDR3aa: CASSALSGRVNEQFF
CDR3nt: TGCGCCAGCAGCGCATTAAGCGGGAGGGTCAATGAGCAGTTCTTC

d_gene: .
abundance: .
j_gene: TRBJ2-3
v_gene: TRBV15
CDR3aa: CATSMARTDTQYF
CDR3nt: TGTGCCACCAGCATGGCCCGCACAGATACGCAGTATTTT

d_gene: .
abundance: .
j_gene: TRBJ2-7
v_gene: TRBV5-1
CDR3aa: CASSLDRISYEQYF
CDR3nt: TGCGCCAGCAGTCTAGACAGAATTTCCTACGAGCAGTACTTC

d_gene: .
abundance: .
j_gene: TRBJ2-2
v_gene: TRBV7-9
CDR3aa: CASSLIERELFF
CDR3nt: TGTGCCAGCAGCTTAATCGAAAGGGAGCTGTTTTTT

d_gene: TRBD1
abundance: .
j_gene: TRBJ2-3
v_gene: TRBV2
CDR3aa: CASSEGQGSQYF
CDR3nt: TGTGCCAGCAGTGAGGGACAGGGGTCGCAGTATTTT

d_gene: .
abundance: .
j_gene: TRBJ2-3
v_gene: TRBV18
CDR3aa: CASSPLHRTDTQYF
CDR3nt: TGTGCCAGCTCACCCTTACACCGCACAGATACGCAGTATTTT

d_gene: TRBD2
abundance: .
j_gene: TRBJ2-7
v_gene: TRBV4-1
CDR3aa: CASSHPGSGRGEQYF
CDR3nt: TGCGCCAGCAGCCACCCGGGTAGCGGGAGGGGCGAGCAGTACTTC

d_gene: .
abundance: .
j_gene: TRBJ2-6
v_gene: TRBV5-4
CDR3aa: CASRLDTPGANVLTF
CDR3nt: TGTGCCAGCAGACTAGACACTCCTGGGGCCAACGTCCTGACTTTC

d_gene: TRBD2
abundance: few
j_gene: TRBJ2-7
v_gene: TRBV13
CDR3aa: CASSTGTTYEQYF
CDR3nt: TGTGCCAGCAGCACCGGGACTACCTACGAGCAGTACTTC

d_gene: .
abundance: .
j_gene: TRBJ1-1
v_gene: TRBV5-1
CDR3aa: CASSLSGGTEAFF
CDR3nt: TGCGCCAGCAGCTTGAGCGGGGGCACTGAAGCTTTCTTT

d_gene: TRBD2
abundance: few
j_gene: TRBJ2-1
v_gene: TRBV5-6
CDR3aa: CASSYLAGSGANEQFF
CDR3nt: TGTGCCAGCAGCTACCTAGCGGGGAGCGGGGCCAATGAGCAGTTCTTC

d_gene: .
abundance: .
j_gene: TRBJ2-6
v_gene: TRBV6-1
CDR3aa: CASRNYPVLTF
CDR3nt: TGTGCCAGCAGAAATTACCCCGTCCTGACTTTC

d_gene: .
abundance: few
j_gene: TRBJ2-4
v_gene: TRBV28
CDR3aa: CASSLVLNIQYF
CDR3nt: TGTGCCAGCAGCCTAGTCTTGAACATTCAGTACTTC

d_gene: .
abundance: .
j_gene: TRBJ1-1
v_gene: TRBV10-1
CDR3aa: CASRAEMNTEAFF
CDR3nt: TGCGCCAGCAGGGCAGAGATGAACACTGAAGCTTTCTTT

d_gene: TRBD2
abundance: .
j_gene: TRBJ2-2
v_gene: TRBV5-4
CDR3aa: CASSRSSGRPNTGELFF
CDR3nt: TGTGCCAGCAGCCGCTCTAGCGGGAGGCCGAACACCGGGGAGCTGTTTTTT

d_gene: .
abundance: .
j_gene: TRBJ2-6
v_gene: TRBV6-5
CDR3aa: CASKPGAGANVLTF
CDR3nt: TGTGCCAGCAAGCCTGGGGCTGGGGCCAACGTCCTGACTTTC

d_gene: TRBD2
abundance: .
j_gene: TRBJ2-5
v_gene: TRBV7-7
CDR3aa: CASSLAGGRGRETQYF
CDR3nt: TGTGCTAGCAGCTTAGCGGGAGGCAGGGGGCGAGAGACCCAGTACTTC

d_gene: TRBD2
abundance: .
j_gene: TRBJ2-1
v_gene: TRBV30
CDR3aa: CAFRTSGSDEQFF
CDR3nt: TGTGCTTTCCGGACTAGCGGGAGCGATGAGCAGTTCTTC

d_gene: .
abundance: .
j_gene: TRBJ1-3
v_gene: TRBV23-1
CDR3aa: CASSLPQEGNTIYF
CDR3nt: TGCGCCAGCAGCCTGCCCCAAGAGGGAAACACCATATATTTT

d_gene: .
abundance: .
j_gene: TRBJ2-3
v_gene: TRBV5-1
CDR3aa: CASSLFDTQYF
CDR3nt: TGCGCCAGCAGCTTGTTTGATACGCAGTATTTT

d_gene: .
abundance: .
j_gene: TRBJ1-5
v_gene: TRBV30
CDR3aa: CAWSLRGKQPQHF
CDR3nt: TGTGCCTGGAGTTTAAGGGGGAAACAGCCCCAGCATTTT

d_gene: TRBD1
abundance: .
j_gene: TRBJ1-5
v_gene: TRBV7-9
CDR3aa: CASSPDRDFQPQHF
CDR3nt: TGTGCCAGCAGCCCCGACAGGGACTTTCAGCCCCAGCATTTT

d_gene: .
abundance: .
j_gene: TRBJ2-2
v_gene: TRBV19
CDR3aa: CASSIATNTGELFF
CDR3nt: TGTGCCAGTAGTATAGCCACTAACACCGGGGAGCTGTTTTTT

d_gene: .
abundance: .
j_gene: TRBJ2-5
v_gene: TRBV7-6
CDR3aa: CASSLEVTPETQYF
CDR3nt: TGTGCCAGCAGCTTAGAAGTTACCCCAGAGACCCAGTACTTC

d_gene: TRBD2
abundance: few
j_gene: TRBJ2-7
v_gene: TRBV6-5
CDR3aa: CASRGLAGPPDWYF
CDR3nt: TGTGCCAGCAGGGGACTAGCGGGCCCCCCTGATTGGTACTTC

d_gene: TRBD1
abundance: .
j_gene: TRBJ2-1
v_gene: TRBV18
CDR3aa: CASSFRTGVHEQFF
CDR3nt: TGTGCCAGCTCATTCCGGACAGGGGTACATGAGCAGTTCTTC

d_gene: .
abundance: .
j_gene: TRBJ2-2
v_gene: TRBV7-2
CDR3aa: CASSSLVGSTGELFF
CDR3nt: TGTGCCAGCAGCTCACTAGTGGGTTCCACCGGGGAGCTGTTTTTT

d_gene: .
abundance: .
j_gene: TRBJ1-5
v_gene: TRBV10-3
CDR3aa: CATTDRTDQPQHF
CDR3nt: TGTGCCACAACGGATAGGACAGATCAGCCCCAGCATTTT

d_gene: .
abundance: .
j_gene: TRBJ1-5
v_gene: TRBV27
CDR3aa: CASSLGRLGQPQHF
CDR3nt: TGTGCCAGCAGTTTAGGCAGGTTGGGACAGCCCCAGCATTTT

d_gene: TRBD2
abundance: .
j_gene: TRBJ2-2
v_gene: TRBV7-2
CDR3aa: CASSLAPLAGITGELFF
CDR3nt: TGTGCCAGCAGCTTAGCGCCATTAGCGGGTATCACCGGGGAGCTGTTTTTT

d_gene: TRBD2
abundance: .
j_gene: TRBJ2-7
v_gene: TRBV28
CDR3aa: CASSPGLAGDREQYF
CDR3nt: TGTGCCAGCAGCCCTGGACTAGCGGGAGACAGGGAGCAGTACTTC

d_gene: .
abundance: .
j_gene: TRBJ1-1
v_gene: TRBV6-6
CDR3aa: CASSYSARSGNTEAFF
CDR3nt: TGTGCCAGCAGTTACTCGGCCAGGAGCGGGAACACTGAAGCTTTCTTT

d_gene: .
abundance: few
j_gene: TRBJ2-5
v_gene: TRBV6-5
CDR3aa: CASSYLGGETQYF
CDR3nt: TGTGCCAGCAGTTACCTTGGAGGAGAGACCCAGTACTTC

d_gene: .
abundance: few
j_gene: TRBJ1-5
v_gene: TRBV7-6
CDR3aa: CASSDGQNQPQHF
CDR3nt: TGTGCCAGCAGCGACGGACAGAATCAGCCCCAGCATTTT

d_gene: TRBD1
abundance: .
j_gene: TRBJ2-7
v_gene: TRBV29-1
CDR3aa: CSVRSGTGVYEQYF
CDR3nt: TGCAGCGTTCGATCCGGGACAGGGGTATACGAGCAGTACTTC

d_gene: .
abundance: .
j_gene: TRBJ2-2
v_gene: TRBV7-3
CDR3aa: CASSLYRAGELFF
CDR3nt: TGTGCCAGCAGCTTATACAGGGCCGGGGAGCTGTTTTTT

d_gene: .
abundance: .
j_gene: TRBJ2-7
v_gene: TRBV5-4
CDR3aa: CASSHLGTPKASYEQYF
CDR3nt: TGTGCCAGCAGCCACCTTGGGACACCAAAAGCGTCCTACGAGCAGTACTTC

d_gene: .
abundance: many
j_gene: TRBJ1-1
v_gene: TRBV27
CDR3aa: CASSRRPYGENTEAFF
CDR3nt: TGTGCCAGCAGCCGTAGACCCTATGGGGAGAACACTGAAGCTTTCTTT

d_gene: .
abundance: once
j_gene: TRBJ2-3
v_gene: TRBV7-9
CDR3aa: CASSFRGTSTDTQYF
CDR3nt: TGTGCCAGCAGCTTTCGGGGGACTAGCACAGATACGCAGTATTTT

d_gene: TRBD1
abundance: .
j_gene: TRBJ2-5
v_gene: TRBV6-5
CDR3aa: CASSGGTGGETQYF
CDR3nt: TGTGCCAGCAGTGGCGGGACAGGGGGCGAGACCCAGTACTTC

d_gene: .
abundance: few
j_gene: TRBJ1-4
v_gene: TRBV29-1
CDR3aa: CSAQGFGEKLFF
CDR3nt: TGCAGCGCACAGGGATTTGGTGAAAAACTGTTTTTT

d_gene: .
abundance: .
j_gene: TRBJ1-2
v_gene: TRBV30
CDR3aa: CAWSLGLLAGYTF
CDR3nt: TGTGCCTGGAGTTTAGGGCTCCTCGCTGGCTACACCTTC

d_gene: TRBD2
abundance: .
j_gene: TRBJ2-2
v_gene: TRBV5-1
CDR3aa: CASSMGLHTASGELFF
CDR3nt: TGCGCCAGCAGCATGGGACTACACACCGCGTCCGGGGAGCTGTTTTTT

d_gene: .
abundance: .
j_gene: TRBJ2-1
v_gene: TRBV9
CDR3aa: CASSVASTSYNEQFF
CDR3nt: TGTGCCAGCAGCGTAGCAAGCACCTCCTACAATGAGCAGTTCTTC

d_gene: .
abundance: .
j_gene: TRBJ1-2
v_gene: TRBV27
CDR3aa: CASIGPPHPDNSNYGYTF
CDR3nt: TGTGCCAGCATCGGCCCCCCCCACCCGGACAATAGCAACTATGGCTACACCTTC

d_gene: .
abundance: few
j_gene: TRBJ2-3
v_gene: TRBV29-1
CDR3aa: CSVERLLRGDTQYF
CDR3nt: TGCAGCGTTGAACGACTCCTGCGGGGAGATACGCAGTATTTT

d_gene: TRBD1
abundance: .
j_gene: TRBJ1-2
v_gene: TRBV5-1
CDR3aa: CASSPLSGQDDGYTF
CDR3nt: TGCGCCAGCAGCCCACTTTCTGGACAGGATGATGGCTACACCTTC

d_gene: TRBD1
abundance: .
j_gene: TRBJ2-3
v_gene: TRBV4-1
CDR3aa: CASSQGRGPSDTQYF
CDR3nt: TGCGCCAGCAGCCAAGGAAGGGGGCCCTCAGATACGCAGTATTTT

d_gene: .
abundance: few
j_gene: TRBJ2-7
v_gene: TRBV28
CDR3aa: CASSTLTRIHEQYF
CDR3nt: TGTGCCAGCAGCACCCTGACGAGGATCCACGAGCAGTACTTC

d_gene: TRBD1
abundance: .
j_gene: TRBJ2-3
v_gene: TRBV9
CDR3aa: CASSVGGQGVDTQYF
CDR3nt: TGTGCCAGCAGCGTAGGAGGACAGGGCGTAGATACGCAGTATTTT

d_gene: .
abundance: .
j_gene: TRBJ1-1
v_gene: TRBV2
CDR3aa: CASREREETEAFF
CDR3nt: TGTGCCAGCAGGGAGAGGGAAGAGACTGAAGCTTTCTTT

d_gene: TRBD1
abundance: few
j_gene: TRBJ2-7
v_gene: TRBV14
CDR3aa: CASSQGTGGYEQYF
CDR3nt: TGTGCCAGCAGCCAAGGGACAGGCGGCTACGAGCAGTACTTC

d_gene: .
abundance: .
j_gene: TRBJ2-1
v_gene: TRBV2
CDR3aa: CAGGLGAYNEQFF
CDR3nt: TGTGCCGGCGGCCTGGGGGCCTACAATGAGCAGTTCTTC

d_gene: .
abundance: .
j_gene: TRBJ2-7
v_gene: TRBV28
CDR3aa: CASRQAPGGQYF
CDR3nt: TGTGCCAGTCGACAGGCGCCCGGGGGGCAGTACTTC

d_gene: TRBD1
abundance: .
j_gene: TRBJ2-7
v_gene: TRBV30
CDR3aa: CAWAKQRTGAYEQYF
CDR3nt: TGTGCCTGGGCCAAGCAGCGGACAGGGGCCTACGAGCAGTACTTC